These 20 T cell receptor beta chains share one sample of origin, sequenced in a study of tumor-infiltrating lymphocytes in oesophageal squamous cell carcinoma. TCRdb analysed the PCR reads with MiXCR anew, one entry per CDR3 protein. Of 15,000 to 20,000 distinct CDR3 sequences listed, 50% are singletons. Material: esophageal tumor tissue. These receptor sequences come from a male donor with esophageal squamous cell carcinoma.

The chain carries TRBV7-6 and TRBJ2-5; D tentatively fits TRBD1 or TRBD2 (5 bases each). The DNA matches TRBJ2-7 better at its end, which makes the J call doubtful. The CDR3 contains 15 residues. The germline V gene encodes CDR1 SGHVS and CDR2 FNYEAQ. The CDR3 DNA reads as TGTGCCAGCAGCCCAACCGGGACGGAGACCTACGAGCAGTACTTC. Protein product: CASSPTGTETYEQYF.

The V gene is TRBV6-4, the J gene TRBJ1-2; the match to TRBD1 covers 7 bases. The J segment lost 6 bases and the V segment lost 6 bases, leaving 7 bases of the junction unmatched. CDR1 MRHNA and CDR2 SNTAGT come from the germline V gene. This CDR3 comprises 13 residues. CDR3: CASSRGRGDGYTF. CDR3 nucleotides: TGTGCCAGCAGCAGGGGGAGGGGGGATGGCTACACCTTC.

This clonotype was picked up many times. V usage is TRBV9 and J usage is TRBJ1-2; D is possibly TRBD1 (5 bases). The CDR3 sequence is 15 residues long. The germline V gene has CDR1 SGDLS and CDR2 YYNGEE. V shed 2 bases and J shed 4 bases, with 15 bases lying between them. CDR3 loop: CASSVGLDASYGYTF. Written as DNA, the CDR3 is TGTGCCAGCAGCGTGGGACTCGACGCATCCTATGGCTACACCTTC.

The V call is TRBV6-6, the J call TRBJ1-2; D is possibly TRBD1 (5 bases). The CDR3 covers 13 residues. Per the germline V gene, CDR1 is MNHNY and CDR2 is SVGAGI (reference sequence). V dropped 0 bases and J dropped 5 bases, with 7 bases sitting between them. This CDR3 reads CASSYSGTYGYTF. CDR3 coding DNA: TGTGCCAGCAGTTACTCCGGGACTTATGGCTACACCTTC.

This clonotype has more than one count but fewer than ten. The CDR3 loop is CASSESQGWYNEQFF. The DNA of the CDR3 is TGCGCCAGCAGTGAATCGCAGGGATGGTACAATGAGCAGTTCTTC. The rearrangement links TRBV10-2 to TRBJ2-1; D perhaps matches TRBD1 (5 bases). V shed 3 bases and J shed 4 bases, with 13 bases lying between them. The CDR3 has 15 amino acids. The germline V gene has CDR1 WSHSY and CDR2 SAAADI.

The chain uses TRBV7-2 and TRBJ2-5; unclear D gene. The J call is uncertain, as TRBJ2-7 better fits the DNA end. CDR1 and CDR2 (germline): SGHTA, FQGNSA. CDR3 length: 14 residues. CDR3 coding DNA: TGTGCCAGCAGCCCCGGGCTGGATGGCTACGAGCAGTACTTC. This gives the protein CASSPGLDGYEQYF.

This clonotype has at least ten counts. J is TRBJ2-5 and V is TRBV18, with D perhaps matching TRBD1 or TRBD2 (5 bases each). This CDR3 has 15 amino acids. Trimming took off 3 bases at V and 5 bases at J, with 16 bases between the two ends. CDR1 is KGHSH and CDR2 is LQKENI in the germline V gene. CDR3 in amino acids: CASSPWDRGGETQYF. The CDR3 DNA sequence: TGTGCCAGCTCACCTTGGGACCGCGGCGGCGAGACCCAGTACTTC.

The chain uses TRBV12-3 or TRBV12-4 and TRBJ2-1, with D unclear. Matching the DNA end better, TRBJ1-2 makes the J call doubtful. The CDR3 totals 13 residues. CDR3 DNA sequence: TGTGCCAGCGCCACCTCGGAAAACTATGGCTACACCTTC. Translated, it gives CASATSENYGYTF.

This clonotype was seen only a few times. The genes are TRBV19 and TRBJ2-5; D uncertain. With the DNA end fitting TRBJ2-7 better, the J assignment may be wrong. Germline lookup yields CDR1 LNHDA and CDR2 SQIVND (reference sequence). The CDR3 runs to 15 residues. The CDR3 DNA reads as TGTGCCAGTAGTATTGCTGGAAGAGCTGCCTACGAGCAGTACTTC. Its protein is CASSIAGRAAYEQYF.

This clonotype was observed a few times. The chain joins TRBV6-1 to TRBJ1-2; perhaps TRBD1 as D (5 bases). This CDR3 contains 13 residues. CDR1 and CDR2 (germline): MNHNS, SASEGT. Trimming left V 10 bases short and J 4 bases short, with 16 bases between. As DNA, the CDR3 is TGTGCCACTACGGACACCAGTCTCTATGGCTACACCTTC. Translation: CATTDTSLYGYTF.

To note about this clonotype: It is likely a read error, because the conserved phenylalanine at the end of the CDR3 is missing. It is unclear where the CDR3 begins or ends on the DNA, so no DNA is shown, and the CDR3 is as TCRdb lists it. The J gene is TRBJ2-6, the V gene TRBV7-2; whether TRBD2, the table's D call, matches the DNA was not checked. The CDR3 spans 16 amino acids, including both terminal residues. The germline V gene encodes CDR1 SGHTA and CDR2 FQGNSA. CDR3 loop: CASIEGGPYNEQFFGA.

By share of the sample, this clonotype is medium-sized. V is TRBV6-1 and J is TRBJ2-7; D is undetermined. There are 12 residues in the CDR3. Germline loops: CDR1 MNHNS, CDR2 SASEGT. With 6 bases removed from V and 3 bases from J, the gap between germline ends came to 9 bases. CDR3 sequence reads: CASSIHDYEQYF. The CDR3 bases are TGTGCCAGCAGCATACATGACTACGAGCAGTACTTC.

This clonotype appeared many times. The chain has TRBV6-1 and TRBJ2-5; D gene ambiguous. Germline loops: CDR1 MNHNS, CDR2 SASEGT. The CDR3 extends over 12 amino acids. V shed 5 bases and J shed 5 bases, with 9 bases lying between them. Written as DNA, the CDR3 is TGTGCCAGCAGTCAGGCTCTGGAGACCCAGTACTTC. It codes for CASSQALETQYF.

A word on this clonotype: Here the CDR3 omits its conserved ending phenylalanine or tryptophan, so a read error is the likely source. It is unclear where the CDR3 begins or ends on the DNA, so no DNA is shown, and the CDR3 is as TCRdb lists it. The chain employs TRBV7-8 and TRBJ2-6; TRBD2, the table's D call, was not compared with the DNA. CDR1 is SGHVS, CDR2 FQNEAQ, per germline. The CDR3 has 18 amino acids, counting both end residues. The CDR3 here is CASSLGLAGGLDEQYFGA.

This clonotype occurred once. This sequence joins TRBV7-8 and TRBJ2-4, with TRBD2 identical over 15 bases. Germline CDR1 and CDR2: SGHVS and FQNEAQ. Losses at the gene ends were 4 bases for V and 0 bases for J; bases not matched to a gene: 16. This CDR3 is 22 amino acids long. The CDR3 sequence: CASSYRTGAGLAGGLAKNIQYF. Here the CDR3 DNA reads TGTGCCAGCAGCTACCGGACCGGGGCGGGACTAGCGGGAGGACTAGCCAAAAACATTCAGTACTTC.

The chain has TRBV7-9 and TRBJ2-1; D remains ambiguous. Trimming shortened V by 3 bases and J by 5 bases, and 5 bases separated the two germline ends. The CDR3 covers 12 residues. The V gene's germline CDR1 is SEHNR and CDR2 FQNEAQ (reference sequence). CDR3: CASSFNHNEQFF. The CDR3 DNA reads TGTGCCAGCAGCTTTAATCACAATGAGCAGTTCTTC. Combining the CDR3 with reference TRBV7-9 and TRBJ2-1 gives the whole variable domain DTGVSQNPRHKITKRGQNVTFRCDPISEHNRLYWYRQTLGQGPEFLTYFQNEAQLEKSRLLSDRFSAERPKGSFSTLEIQRTEQGDSAMYLCASSFNHNEQFFGPGTRLTVL.

This clonotype was picked up many times. The chain links TRBV18 to TRBJ2-1; TRBD1 aligns across 12 bases. This CDR3 spans 16 amino acids. The V gene's germline CDR1 is KGHSH and CDR2 LQKENI. J gave up 9 bases and V 2 bases, and 8 bases lay outside the gene matches. The CDR3 reads CASSPFMGQGAVEQFF. The CDR3 nucleotides read TGTGCCAGCTCACCATTTATGGGACAGGGGGCGGTTGAGCAGTTCTTC.

V gene TRBV7-2 combines with J gene TRBJ2-3; D is undetermined. The germline V gene has CDR1 SGHTA and CDR2 FQGNSA. CDR3 size: 14 residues. Trimming removed 1 base from V and 1 base from J, with 6 bases in between. The CDR3 spells CASSLEVGTDTQYF. The CDR3 nucleotides read TGTGCCAGCAGCTTAGAAGTTGGCACAGATACGCAGTATTTT.

To note about this clonotype: The germline gene is not matched at one end of the junction; a read error may be the cause. The chain joins TRBV6-1 to TRBJ2-4; D perhaps matches TRBD1 (6 bases). Germline CDR1 is MNHNS and CDR2 is SASEGT. This CDR3 is built from 12 residues. The CDR3 loop reads CASRSGDSPLHF. The CDR3 DNA is TGTGCCAGCAGATCAGGGGATTCACCCCTCCACTTC.

This clonotype occurred once. V usage is TRBV7-6 and J usage is TRBJ2-6; perhaps TRBD2 as D (5 bases). V was trimmed by 10 bases and J by 1 base, leaving 11 bases between them. The CDR3 covers 14 residues. CDR1 SGHVS and CDR2 FNYEAQ come from the germline V gene. The CDR3 DNA reads TGTGCCATCCTCGGGGATTCTGGGGCCAACGTCCTGACTTTC. Amino acid sequence: CAILGDSGANVLTF.